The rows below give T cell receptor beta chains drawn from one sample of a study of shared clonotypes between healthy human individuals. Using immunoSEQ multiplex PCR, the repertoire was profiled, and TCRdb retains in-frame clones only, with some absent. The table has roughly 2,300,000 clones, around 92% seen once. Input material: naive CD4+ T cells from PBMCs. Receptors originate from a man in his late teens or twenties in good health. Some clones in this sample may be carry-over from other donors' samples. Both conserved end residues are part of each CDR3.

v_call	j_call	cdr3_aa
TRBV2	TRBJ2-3	CASSNLGQYSADTQYF
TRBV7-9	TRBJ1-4	CASSLGQGVNEKLFF
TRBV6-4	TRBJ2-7	CASSDSGLGTSYEQYF
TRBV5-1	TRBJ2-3	CASSSLTGSTDTQYF
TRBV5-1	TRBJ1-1	CASSGQGRGTEAFF
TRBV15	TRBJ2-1	CATSRTRGDYNEQFF
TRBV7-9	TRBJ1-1	CASSLSGVGTEAFF
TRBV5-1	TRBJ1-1	CASSSSGATEAFF
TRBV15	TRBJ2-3	CATSRTLAGGPDTQYF
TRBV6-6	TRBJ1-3	CASSSQGSSGNTIYF
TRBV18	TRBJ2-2	CASSPPSRGLHRELFF
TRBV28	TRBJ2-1	CASSRAGFSYNEQFF
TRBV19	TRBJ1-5	CASSITGTINQPQHF
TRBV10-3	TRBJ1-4	CATSPKTGPNEKLFF
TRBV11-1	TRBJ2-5	CASSPSRGQPRNF
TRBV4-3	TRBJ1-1	CASSKEGMNTEAFF
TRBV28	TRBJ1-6	CASRLTLNNSPLHF
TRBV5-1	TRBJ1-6	CASSSAPGKNLNSPLHF
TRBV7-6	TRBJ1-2	CASSATLDLGGYTF
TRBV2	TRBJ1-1	CASRGNTEAFF
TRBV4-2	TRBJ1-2	CASSLRDRGDYGYTF
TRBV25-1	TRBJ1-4	CASSEVRGPTNEKLFF
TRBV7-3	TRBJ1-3	CASSPDRSSGNTIYF
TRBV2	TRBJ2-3	CASREDRRSTDTQYF
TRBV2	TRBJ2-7	CASSRRLAASYEQYF
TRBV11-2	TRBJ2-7	CASSWAGGSHEQYF
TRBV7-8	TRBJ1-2	CASSLARDTGYTF
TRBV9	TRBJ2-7	CASSVDAYEQYF
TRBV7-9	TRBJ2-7	CASSLSTEQYF
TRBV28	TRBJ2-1	CASRFPSGSFNEQFF
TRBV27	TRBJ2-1	CASRLQGGNEQFF
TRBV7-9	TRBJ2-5	CASSLSSGPQETQYF
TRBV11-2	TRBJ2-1	CASSLGGSSGSYNEQFF
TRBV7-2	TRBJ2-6	CASSLDRAGANVLTF
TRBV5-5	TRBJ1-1	CASSFLNTEAFF
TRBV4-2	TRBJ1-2	CASSQVGRGPGYTF
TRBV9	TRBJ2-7	CASSKIGSSYEQYF
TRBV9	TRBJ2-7	CASSGGQGSYEQYF
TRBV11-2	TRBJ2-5	CASSPRGLQEETQYF
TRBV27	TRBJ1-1	CASSRSGGRNTEAFF
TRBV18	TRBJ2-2	CASSPNILAGNTGELFF
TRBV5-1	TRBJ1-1	CASSLGSGPLNTEAFF
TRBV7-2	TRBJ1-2	CASSFDRDYGYTF
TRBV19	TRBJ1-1	CASSMGRWNTEAFF
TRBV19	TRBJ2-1	CASSNPAGYNEQFF
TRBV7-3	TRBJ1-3	CASSLSGQGPAGNTIYF
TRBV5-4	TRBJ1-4	CASSSQGDREEKLFF
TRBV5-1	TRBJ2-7	CASSLWTKNEQYF